Included here is one T cell receptor beta chain sequence, with context. This sample stems from a study of blood T cell repertoires in COVID-19. For the study at large: Samples came from the United States, Italy and Spain, spanning acute and convalescent COVID-19. T cells, B-cell-depleted T cells, or PBMCs supplied cDNA or gDNA.

Data came from immunoSEQ multiplex PCR; TCRdb stores just in-frame clones and leaves some out. The data hold about 100,000 clones, with around 88% observed a single time. CDR1 and CDR2 from the germline V gene are MNHEY and SMNVEV (reference sequence). The CDR3 extends over 16 amino acids. Trimming removed 3 bases at V and 0 bases at J, with 9 bases between. The rearrangement joins TRBV27 to TRBJ2-6; D uncertain. This sequence originates from a human donor in a cohort sampled during active COVID-19. Sequenced material: peripheral blood. As DNA, the CDR3 is TGTGCCAGCAGTTTCCTATTAAACTCTGGGGCCAACGTCCTGACTTTC. Protein: CASSFLLNSGANVLTF.